Listed below are T cell receptor beta chains from one sample, sequenced in a study of blood T cell repertoires in COVID-19. Repertoires were generated with immunoSEQ multiplex PCR, while TCRdb's copy carries only in-frame clones and drops some. The sample consists of some 370,000 clones, about 87% of them appearing once. Input material: peripheral blood. These receptors were collected from a woman aged 30 to 39 with COVID-19, enrolled during active disease. CDR3s include the opening cysteine and the closing phenylalanine or tryptophan. Each record gives: clone size, J gene, V gene, D gene, CDR3 DNA, CDR3 protein. The D gene is left open where the match is weak. Clone size appears in some rows only: once, few, many, or a class for an expanded clone.

clone size: -
J gene: TRBJ1-5
V gene: TRBV3-1/TRBV3-2
D gene: -
CDR3 DNA: TGTGCCAGCAGCCTGGGACACCTCCATCAGCCCCAGCATTTT
CDR3 protein: CASSLGHLHQPQHF

clone size: -
J gene: TRBJ2-7
V gene: TRBV7-9
D gene: TRBD1
CDR3 DNA: TGTGCCAGCAGCCCTACAGGGGGCGCTGCCTACGAGCAGTACTTC
CDR3 protein: CASSPTGGAAYEQYF

clone size: -
J gene: TRBJ2-5
V gene: TRBV7-8
D gene: -
CDR3 DNA: TGTGCCAGCAGCTTAGGGGACTGGGCGGAGGAGACCCAGTACTTC
CDR3 protein: CASSLGDWAEETQYF

clone size: once
J gene: TRBJ2-7
V gene: TRBV19
D gene: TRBD2
CDR3 DNA: TGTGCCAGTAGCCCAGGACTAGCGGCCTACGAGCAGTACTTC
CDR3 protein: CASSPGLAAYEQYF

clone size: -
J gene: TRBJ2-3
V gene: TRBV5-1
D gene: -
CDR3 DNA: TGCGCCAGCAGCTTCTCGGGGTCAGATACGCAGTATTTT
CDR3 protein: CASSFSGSDTQYF

clone size: -
J gene: TRBJ2-3
V gene: TRBV2
D gene: TRBD2
CDR3 DNA: TGTGCCAGCAGCTCGGCGGGAGGGGCAGATACGCAGTATTTT
CDR3 protein: CASSSAGGADTQYF

clone size: -
J gene: TRBJ2-2
V gene: TRBV2
D gene: -
CDR3 DNA: TGTGCCAGCAGTGTCCTTTCCCCGGGGGAGCTGTTTTTT
CDR3 protein: CASSVLSPGELFF

clone size: -
J gene: TRBJ1-2
V gene: TRBV2
D gene: -
CDR3 DNA: TGTGCCACCTCTAATCTTCGTAGCTATGGCTACACCTTC
CDR3 protein: CATSNLRSYGYTF

clone size: -
J gene: TRBJ2-1
V gene: TRBV10-3
D gene: TRBD2
CDR3 DNA: TGTGCCATCAACCGACTAGCGGGAGTGAGAAATGAGCAGTTCTTC
CDR3 protein: CAINRLAGVRNEQFF

clone size: once
J gene: TRBJ1-1
V gene: TRBV28
D gene: TRBD1
CDR3 DNA: TGTGCCAGCAGTTTCGGGACAGAAAACACTGAAGCTTTCTTT
CDR3 protein: CASSFGTENTEAFF

clone size: once
J gene: TRBJ2-5
V gene: TRBV19
D gene: TRBD2
CDR3 DNA: TGTGCCAGCAGCAAACACACGGGGACTAGCGGGGAAGAGACCCAGTACTTC
CDR3 protein: CASSKHTGTSGEETQYF

clone size: few
J gene: TRBJ2-2
V gene: TRBV21-1
D gene: -
CDR3 DNA: TGTGCCAGCAGCCCAAATGGACTAGCGGGAGCCACCGGGGAGCTGTTTTTT
CDR3 protein: CASSPNGLAGATGELFF

clone size: once
J gene: TRBJ2-7
V gene: TRBV1
D gene: -
CDR3 DNA: TGCACCAGCAGCCAAGCGCCCTACAGGGGGCGCACCGAGCAGTACTTC
CDR3 protein: CTSSQAPYRGRTEQYF

clone size: -
J gene: TRBJ2-5
V gene: TRBV11-2
D gene: -
CDR3 DNA: TGTGCCAGCAGCCCAATTGGCGAGACCCAGTACTTC
CDR3 protein: CASSPIGETQYF

clone size: -
J gene: TRBJ1-1
V gene: TRBV7-9
D gene: TRBD1
CDR3 DNA: TGTGCCAGCACTCCGGGACAGGGGGAACCTGAAGCTTTCTTT
CDR3 protein: CASTPGQGEPEAFF

clone size: -
J gene: TRBJ2-7
V gene: TRBV18
D gene: -
CDR3 DNA: TGTGCCAGCTCACCTCAGCGGACCTACGAGCAGTACTTC
CDR3 protein: CASSPQRTYEQYF

clone size: -
J gene: TRBJ1-1
V gene: TRBV5-1
D gene: TRBD1
CDR3 DNA: TGCGCCAGCAGCTTGGAAGGGACAGGGCCGGTGAACACTGAAGCTTTCTTT
CDR3 protein: CASSLEGTGPVNTEAFF

clone size: -
J gene: TRBJ2-7
V gene: TRBV4-3
D gene: -
CDR3 DNA: TGCGCCAGCAGCCAAGGGCGGAGATCCTACGAGCAGTACTTC
CDR3 protein: CASSQGRRSYEQYF

clone size: -
J gene: TRBJ2-7
V gene: TRBV6-6
D gene: TRBD2
CDR3 DNA: TGTGCCAGCAGTCCTACCCCCCCTAGCGGGTCCTACGAGCAGTACTTC
CDR3 protein: CASSPTPPSGSYEQYF

clone size: -
J gene: TRBJ1-2
V gene: TRBV9
D gene: -
CDR3 DNA: TGTGCCAGCAGCGTAGGGACCTCCCAGGGTGGCTACACCTTC
CDR3 protein: CASSVGTSQGGYTF

clone size: -
J gene: TRBJ2-1
V gene: TRBV25-1
D gene: TRBD1
CDR3 DNA: TGTGCCAGCAGTACATCCTACCAGGGGGACAATGAGCAGTTCTTC
CDR3 protein: CASSTSYQGDNEQFF

clone size: -
J gene: TRBJ2-1
V gene: TRBV5-4
D gene: -
CDR3 DNA: TGTGCCAGCAGCTTGTCGGGACTCCCCCACGATGAGCAGTTCTTC
CDR3 protein: CASSLSGLPHDEQFF

clone size: -
J gene: TRBJ2-7
V gene: TRBV7-2
D gene: TRBD2
CDR3 DNA: TGTGCCAGCAGCTTATTAGCGGGAGGCGAGCAGTACTTC
CDR3 protein: CASSLLAGGEQYF

clone size: -
J gene: TRBJ2-6
V gene: TRBV6-4
D gene: -
CDR3 DNA: TGTGCCAGCAGTTTAACTAGCTCTGGGGCCAACGTCCTGACTTTC
CDR3 protein: CASSLTSSGANVLTF

clone size: -
J gene: TRBJ1-4
V gene: TRBV6-6
D gene: -
CDR3 DNA: TGTGCCAGCAGTTGGGGACTGCCTGCAACTAATGAAAAACTGTTTTTT
CDR3 protein: CASSWGLPATNEKLFF

clone size: -
J gene: TRBJ2-1
V gene: TRBV19
D gene: TRBD2
CDR3 DNA: TGTGCCAGTAGGTCTAGCGGGCTACCCAATGAGCAGTTCTTC
CDR3 protein: CASRSSGLPNEQFF

clone size: -
J gene: TRBJ2-7
V gene: TRBV5-1
D gene: -
CDR3 DNA: TGCGCCAGCAGCTTGGACAGGGCGGTCCACGAGCAGTACTTC
CDR3 protein: CASSLDRAVHEQYF

clone size: -
J gene: TRBJ1-5
V gene: TRBV27
D gene: TRBD1
CDR3 DNA: TGTGCCAGCAGTTCCGCGGGACAGGGTCATCAGCCCCAGCATTTT
CDR3 protein: CASSSAGQGHQPQHF

clone size: few
J gene: TRBJ2-1
V gene: TRBV28
D gene: TRBD2
CDR3 DNA: TGTGCCAGCAGTTTTCTAGGCCTAGCGGGAAGCGGCTCCTACAATGAGCAGTTCTTC
CDR3 protein: CASSFLGLAGSGSYNEQFF

clone size: -
J gene: TRBJ2-2
V gene: TRBV6-5
D gene: TRBD2
CDR3 DNA: TGTGCCAGCAGCTCGACGGGAGGGCCAGGCGGGGAGCTGTTTTTT
CDR3 protein: CASSSTGGPGGELFF

clone size: once
J gene: TRBJ1-3
V gene: TRBV5-1
D gene: -
CDR3 DNA: TGCGCCAGCAGCTTGGACTTGGGGCTCTCTGGAAACACCATATATTTT
CDR3 protein: CASSLDLGLSGNTIYF

clone size: -
J gene: TRBJ2-7
V gene: TRBV6-1
D gene: TRBD1
CDR3 DNA: TGTGCCAGCAGTGAAGGACAGGGCCTGGAGCAGTACTTC
CDR3 protein: CASSEGQGLEQYF

clone size: -
J gene: TRBJ2-3
V gene: TRBV5-1
D gene: TRBD2
CDR3 DNA: TGCGCCAGCAGCCCCGGTGGACTAGCGGGAGCTGGTGTAGATACGCAGTATTTT
CDR3 protein: CASSPGGLAGAGVDTQYF

clone size: once
J gene: TRBJ2-1
V gene: TRBV7-9
D gene: TRBD2
CDR3 DNA: TGTGCCAGCAGGAGTAGCGGGAGGCCCCAGGGGGTTGAGCAGTTCTTC
CDR3 protein: CASRSSGRPQGVEQFF

clone size: -
J gene: TRBJ2-7
V gene: TRBV10-3
D gene: -
CDR3 DNA: TGTGCCATCAGGTATGAATTTTCGGACGAGCAGTACTTC
CDR3 protein: CAIRYEFSDEQYF

clone size: -
J gene: TRBJ2-7
V gene: TRBV20-1
D gene: TRBD2
CDR3 DNA: TGCAGTGCTAGTGATGCGGGGGGCTACGAGCAGTACTTC
CDR3 protein: CSASDAGGYEQYF

clone size: once
J gene: TRBJ1-3
V gene: TRBV28
D gene: TRBD1
CDR3 DNA: TGTGCCAGCACTATACCGGGACAGGGAGGAAACACCATATATTTT
CDR3 protein: CASTIPGQGGNTIYF

clone size: -
J gene: TRBJ1-2
V gene: TRBV5-1
D gene: TRBD1
CDR3 DNA: TGCGCCAGCACCAGGGGGACGACAGAAGAGGGCTACACCTTC
CDR3 protein: CASTRGTTEEGYTF

clone size: -
J gene: TRBJ2-1
V gene: TRBV5-4
D gene: TRBD2
CDR3 DNA: TGTGCCAGCAGCTTGCAACGCCTAGCGGGAGGCGGTGAGCAGTTCTTC
CDR3 protein: CASSLQRLAGGGEQFF

clone size: -
J gene: TRBJ2-3
V gene: TRBV5-4
D gene: TRBD2
CDR3 DNA: TGTGCCAGCAGCTTTAGCGGGAGGTCAGATACGCAGTATTTT
CDR3 protein: CASSFSGRSDTQYF

clone size: -
J gene: TRBJ2-7
V gene: TRBV6-5
D gene: -
CDR3 DNA: TGTGCCAGCAGCGCAAAGCAAACCTACGAGCAGTACTTC
CDR3 protein: CASSAKQTYEQYF

clone size: -
J gene: TRBJ2-1
V gene: TRBV19
D gene: TRBD2
CDR3 DNA: TGTGCCAGTAGTATGGGAGGGAGGGGTTTTGAGCAGTTCTTC
CDR3 protein: CASSMGGRGFEQFF

clone size: -
J gene: TRBJ2-7
V gene: TRBV7-3
D gene: TRBD1
CDR3 DNA: TGTGCCAGCAGCTTATTCGGGACAGGGGCCTACGAGCAGTACTTC
CDR3 protein: CASSLFGTGAYEQYF

clone size: -
J gene: TRBJ2-7
V gene: TRBV4-1
D gene: -
CDR3 DNA: TGCGCCAGCAGCCAGGGGGGCCTAGCGGCCGGATCCTACGAGCAGTACTTC
CDR3 protein: CASSQGGLAAGSYEQYF

clone size: -
J gene: TRBJ2-7
V gene: TRBV19
D gene: TRBD2
CDR3 DNA: TGTGCCAGTAGTACAACATGGGGGGGCTCCTACGAGCAGTACTTC
CDR3 protein: CASSTTWGGSYEQYF

clone size: -
J gene: TRBJ2-5
V gene: TRBV7-2
D gene: -
CDR3 DNA: TGTGCCAGCAGCTTAATCGGGAGACTTCAAGAGACCCAGTACTTC
CDR3 protein: CASSLIGRLQETQYF

clone size: few
J gene: TRBJ1-5
V gene: TRBV7-2
D gene: -
CDR3 DNA: TGTGCCAGCAGCTTAGAACAGGATAGCAATCAGCCCCAGCATTTT
CDR3 protein: CASSLEQDSNQPQHF

clone size: once
J gene: TRBJ2-1
V gene: TRBV15
D gene: -
CDR3 DNA: TGTGCCACCAGCAGGCGAAGAGAGACTGATAACAATGAGCAGTTCTTC
CDR3 protein: CATSRRRETDNNEQFF

clone size: -
J gene: TRBJ2-1
V gene: TRBV18
D gene: -
CDR3 DNA: TGTGCCAGCTCACCAGTCCCGGTGAGCTTCTCCTACAATGAGCAGTTCTTC
CDR3 protein: CASSPVPVSFSYNEQFF

clone size: -
J gene: TRBJ2-7
V gene: TRBV2
D gene: TRBD1
CDR3 DNA: TGTGCCAGCAGTTATGGACAGGGGACCTACGAGCAGTACTTC
CDR3 protein: CASSYGQGTYEQYF

clone size: -
J gene: TRBJ2-5
V gene: TRBV7-2
D gene: TRBD2
CDR3 DNA: TGTGCCAGCAGCTTAGTAGCGGGGGAAGAGACCCAGTACTTC
CDR3 protein: CASSLVAGEETQYF

clone size: -
J gene: TRBJ2-7
V gene: TRBV10-3
D gene: -
CDR3 DNA: TGTGCCATCAGTGATCCAGGCGGGAACTCCTACGAGCAGTACTTC
CDR3 protein: CAISDPGGNSYEQYF

clone size: -
J gene: TRBJ1-5
V gene: TRBV28
D gene: TRBD1
CDR3 DNA: TGTGCCAGCCTAGGACAGGCTTTCAATCAGCCCCAGCATTTT
CDR3 protein: CASLGQAFNQPQHF